This is a list of T cell receptor beta chains from one sample in a study of T cells in Graves' hyperthyroidism and ophthalmopathy. TCRdb analysed the multiplex PCR reads with MiXCR anew, one entry per CDR3 protein. The sample carries some 300,000 distinct CDR3 sequences, around a fifth recorded once. The specimen was blood. The receptors stem from a man aged 45-65 years with Graves' ophthalmopathy. Each CDR3 is given with its conserved first and last residue. A D gene is named only where the DNA matches it firmly. Clone size appears in some rows only: once, few, many, or a class for an expanded clone.

>few|TRBJ1-1|TRBD1|TRBV5-6
TGTGCCAGCAGCTCCCGACAGGGAACGGGTGAAGCTTTCTTT
CASSSRQGTGEAFF
>many|TRBJ2-7|NA|TRBV28
TGTGCCAGCAACGGGGACGGCTCATACGAGCAGTACTTC
CASNGDGSYEQYF
>NA|TRBJ2-3|NA|TRBV12-3/TRBV12-4
TGTGCCAGCAGGGACCCTAGCACAGATACGCAGTATTTT
CASRDPSTDTQYF
>few|TRBJ1-1|TRBD1|TRBV7-3
TGTGCCAGCAGCCCAGGACAGGGGGACCCTGAAGCTTTCTTT
CASSPGQGDPEAFF
>NA|TRBJ2-2|NA|TRBV19
TGTGCCAGTAGCACCGTAGGGCTCACCGGGGAGCTGTTTTTT
CASSTVGLTGELFF
>many|TRBJ2-5|NA|TRBV2
TGTGCCAGCACTTCCCCATCTCTGGGCGAGACCCAGTACTTC
CASTSPSLGETQYF
>NA|TRBJ1-5|NA|TRBV10-2
TGCGCCAGCAGCCCGGGAGACAGTGGCTCTCAGCCCCAGCATTTT
CASSPGDSGSQPQHF
>few|TRBJ2-5|NA|TRBV3-1
TGTGCCAGCAGCCTCGACTTGGCGGTGGCGGAGACCCAGTACTTC
CASSLDLAVAETQYF
>NA|TRBJ2-7|NA|TRBV7-9
TGTGCCACCTGGGAAGGAGGGGGGTACGAGCAGTACTTC
CATWEGGGYEQYF
>NA|TRBJ2-5|TRBD2|TRBV2
TGTGCCAGCAACGGGGGAGGGAGACAGACCCAGTACTTC
CASNGGGRQTQYF
>many|TRBJ2-1|TRBD2|TRBV20-1
TGCAGTGCTCCATCCGGGACTAGCGGGAGCAATGAGCAGTTCTTC
CSAPSGTSGSNEQFF
>many|TRBJ1-5|NA|TRBV18
TGTGCCAGCTCACCCCAGACCGCGGGAGGTCAGCCCCAGCATTTT
CASSPQTAGGQPQHF
>many|TRBJ2-7|TRBD2|TRBV30
TGTGCCTGGAGTCCTAGCGGACCCTACGAGCAGTACTTC
CAWSPSGPYEQYF
>NA|TRBJ2-3|TRBD2|TRBV10-2
TGCGCCAGCAGTATTACTAGCGGGAGGGCAGATACGCAGTATTTT
CASSITSGRADTQYF
>few|TRBJ1-6|TRBD1|TRBV19
TGTGCCAGTAGTATCGGTCGACAGGGGGTTGGAATTGGATCACCCCTCCACTTT
CASSIGRQGVGIGSPLHF
>NA|TRBJ2-7|TRBD2|TRBV28
TGTGCCAGCAGTTTGGCCGGGACTAGCGGGAGAAGGGCCGAGCAGTACTTC
CASSLAGTSGRRAEQYF
>NA|TRBJ2-5|NA|TRBV5-4
TGTGCCAGCAGCCCGAGGGACTCTGAAGAGACCCAGTACTTC
CASSPRDSEETQYF
>many|TRBJ2-7|TRBD2|TRBV6-1
TGTGCCAGCCTCAGCGGGAGCGCATCCGGGGGGGAGCAGTACTTC
CASLSGSASGGEQYF
>few|TRBJ1-1|NA|TRBV28
TGTGCCAGCAGTTTAGCCGGGACGGTGAACACTGAAGCTTTCTTT
CASSLAGTVNTEAFF
>many|TRBJ2-3|NA|TRBV28
TGTGCCAGCAGTTTATTGGTTGGGAGTGATACGCAGTATTTT
CASSLLVGSDTQYF
>once|TRBJ2-7|TRBD2|TRBV20-1
TGCAGTGCTAGACCTCGCCTAGCGGGAGGCACCCGCTCCTTCTACGAGCAGTACTTC
CSARPRLAGGTRSFYEQYF
>many|TRBJ2-7|TRBD2|TRBV7-9
TGTGCCAGCAGCCTGACAGGACTAGCGGGAGTGTACGAGCAGTACTTC
CASSLTGLAGVYEQYF
>NA|TRBJ1-5|TRBD1|TRBV12-3/TRBV12-4
TGTGCCAGCAGTCCACAGGGGTCCTATCAGCCCCAGCATTTT
CASSPQGSYQPQHF
>NA|TRBJ2-1|NA|TRBV6-1
TGTGCCAGCGGACACCCAACCGGGACTCTTTACAATGAGCAGTTCTTC
CASGHPTGTLYNEQFF
>many|TRBJ1-2|NA|TRBV3-1
TGTGCCAGCAGCCTCCGGACAGTGGCGAACTATGGCTACACCTTC
CASSLRTVANYGYTF
>few|TRBJ2-7|NA|TRBV28
TGTGCCAGCAGTTACACCGGGACACTAACCTACGAGCAGTACTTC
CASSYTGTLTYEQYF
>NA|TRBJ2-1|TRBD2|TRBV7-2
TGTGCCAGCAGCCCCGGGCGGGAGGGGGGGGAGCAGTTCTTC
CASSPGREGGEQFF
>NA|TRBJ2-1|NA|TRBV29-1
TGCAGCGTTGAAGATGGCGAGCGGGCCTACAATGAGCAGTTCTTC
CSVEDGERAYNEQFF
>few|TRBJ1-3|NA|TRBV28
TGTGCCAGCACCCGGACAGACCGCTCTGGAAACACCATATATTTT
CASTRTDRSGNTIYF
>NA|TRBJ1-5|NA|TRBV20-1
TGCAGTGTCCCGGGGAGGGAGAATCAGCCCCAGCATTTT
CSVPGRENQPQHF
>NA|TRBJ2-4|TRBD2|TRBV6-1
TGTGCCAGCAACCCGCAAGCGGGAACCAAAAACATTCAGTACTTC
CASNPQAGTKNIQYF
>few|TRBJ2-1|TRBD2|TRBV6-1
TGTGCCAGCAGACTAGCGGCCTCATACAATGAGCAGTTCTTC
CASRLAASYNEQFF
>few|TRBJ2-7|TRBD2|TRBV28
TGTGCCAGCAGTCCGACTAGCGGGAAGTCCTACGAGCAGTACTTC
CASSPTSGKSYEQYF
>few|TRBJ2-3|NA|TRBV10-2
TGCGCCAGCAGTGGGGGACGGATTAGCACAGATACGCAGTATTTT
CASSGGRISTDTQYF
>few|TRBJ1-2|NA|TRBV20-1
TGCAGTGCTACGCAGAGTCTAGGGTTGTATGGCTACACCTTC
CSATQSLGLYGYTF
>NA|TRBJ1-4|NA|TRBV10-2
TGCGCCAGCAGTGAAGGTGGATCTGATGAAAAACTGTTTTTT
CASSEGGSDEKLFF
>many|TRBJ2-7|TRBD2|TRBV7-9
TGTGCCAGCAGCCCCCCAGGTAGCGGGAGAGGCTACGAGCAGTACTTC
CASSPPGSGRGYEQYF
>few|TRBJ1-2|NA|TRBV6-1
TGTGCCAGCAGTGCCAACCCCGGGATCTATGGCTACACCTTC
CASSANPGIYGYTF
>few|TRBJ2-3|TRBD2|TRBV18
TGTGCCAGCTCACCACAGGGAAGCGGGAGGGCCCTCACAGATACGCAGTATTTT
CASSPQGSGRALTDTQYF
>NA|TRBJ2-1|TRBD2|TRBV5-1
TGCGCCAGCAGCTCTCCGGGACTAGCGGGAGGCTCCTACAATGAGCAGTTCTTC
CASSSPGLAGGSYNEQFF
>few|TRBJ2-4|NA|TRBV5-6
TGTGCCAGCAGCTTTAGTCCCACGGGGCAAAACATTCAGTACTTC
CASSFSPTGQNIQYF
>many|TRBJ2-1|NA|TRBV2
TGTGCCAGCAGCCGGGACCACAATGAGCAGTTCTTC
CASSRDHNEQFF
>few|TRBJ2-3|NA|TRBV28
TGTGCCAGCCGGCGGGGTAGCACAGATACGCAGTATTTT
CASRRGSTDTQYF
>few|TRBJ1-5|NA|TRBV25-1
TGTGCCGGAACTTCGCTACAAGTTGGGCATCAGCCCCAGCATTTT
CAGTSLQVGHQPQHF
>few|TRBJ2-7|NA|TRBV28
TGTGCCAGCAGTTTACCCCTTAAAGAGCAGTACTTC
CASSLPLKEQYF
>NA|TRBJ2-7|NA|TRBV29-1
TGCAGCGTTGAAGAGGATGCGGGGACACTAGCCTACGAGCAGTACTTC
CSVEEDAGTLAYEQYF
>few|TRBJ1-6|NA|TRBV7-2
TGTGCCAGCAGCTTTACAGGGTTAGGATCACCCCTCCACTTT
CASSFTGLGSPLHF
>NA|TRBJ2-5|TRBD1|TRBV7-3
TGTGCCAGCAGCTTAAGTGGGCAGGGGGCGAGGGTCCAAGAGACCCAGTACTTC
CASSLSGQGARVQETQYF
>many|TRBJ1-1|NA|TRBV6-1
TGTGCCAGCGGCCCGAGGCTTACGAACACTGAAGCTTTCTTT
CASGPRLTNTEAFF
>many|TRBJ2-3|NA|TRBV20-1
TGCAGTGCTAGACGACCGGAGGGCACAGATACGCAGTATTTT
CSARRPEGTDTQYF
>NA|TRBJ2-1|TRBD2|TRBV20-1
TGCAGTGCTAGAGTGCCCCTAGCGGGTGATGGGAATGAGCAGTTCTTC
CSARVPLAGDGNEQFF
>few|TRBJ1-2|NA|TRBV10-3
TGTGCCACCGCCCTCCGGGACACCGACTATGGCTACACCTTC
CATALRDTDYGYTF
>NA|TRBJ2-7|TRBD1|TRBV6-2/TRBV6-3
TGTGCCAGCAGTTATTCCGGGACAGGGGAGTACTACGAGCAGTACTTC
CASSYSGTGEYYEQYF
>many|TRBJ2-2|TRBD1|TRBV5-1
TGCGCCAGCAGCAGGGGACAGGGGACCGGGGAGCTGTTTTTT
CASSRGQGTGELFF
>few|TRBJ2-7|TRBD2|TRBV6-5
TGTGCCAGCAGTTACTCGGGACTAGCGGGAGTCGAGCAGTACTTC
CASSYSGLAGVEQYF